This is a list of T cell receptor beta chains from one sample in a study of T cells in Graves' hyperthyroidism and ophthalmopathy. TCRdb re-derived calls from the multiplex PCR reads in MiXCR, one entry per CDR3 protein. The data hold just over 550,000 distinct CDR3 sequences, with about half observed a single time. The sequenced sample was peripheral blood or thyroid tissue (not recorded which). The source is a young woman with Graves' hyperthyroidism. CDR3s include the opening cysteine and the closing phenylalanine or tryptophan. Fields, in order: clone size, V gene, D gene, J gene, CDR3 DNA, CDR3 protein. D genes are given only for firm matches. Rows may omit the clone size; those that give it use once, few, many or a size class.

abundance: .
v_gene: TRBV6-5
d_gene: .
j_gene: TRBJ1-5
CDR3nt: TGTGCCAGCAGTTATTCGGGAGGTATGCCCCAGCATTTT
CDR3aa: CASSYSGGMPQHF

abundance: few
v_gene: TRBV7-2
d_gene: .
j_gene: TRBJ2-7
CDR3nt: TGTGCCAGCAGCGCATATCTAGCTCGAGAGCAGTACTTC
CDR3aa: CASSAYLAREQYF

abundance: .
v_gene: TRBV7-8
d_gene: TRBD2
j_gene: TRBJ2-2
CDR3nt: TGTGCCAGCAGCTTTGACGGTAGCGGGAGTGCGAACACCGGGGAGCTGTTTTTT
CDR3aa: CASSFDGSGSANTGELFF

abundance: .
v_gene: TRBV21-1
d_gene: .
j_gene: TRBJ1-4
CDR3nt: TGTGCCAGCAGCGAAGGGGGAGTCGCTAATGAAAAACTGTTTTTT
CDR3aa: CASSEGGVANEKLFF

abundance: few
v_gene: TRBV2
d_gene: .
j_gene: TRBJ1-2
CDR3nt: TGTGCCAGCAGTCTACGGGGGGGCGGCTATGGCTACACCTTC
CDR3aa: CASSLRGGGYGYTF

abundance: .
v_gene: TRBV9
d_gene: .
j_gene: TRBJ1-5
CDR3nt: TGTGCCAGCAGCTTGGACAGTACTAATCAGCCCCAGCATTTT
CDR3aa: CASSLDSTNQPQHF

abundance: .
v_gene: TRBV6-6
d_gene: TRBD1
j_gene: TRBJ1-5
CDR3nt: TGTGCCAGCACCGAGACAGGGGGCATGGGTCAGCCCCAGCATTTT
CDR3aa: CASTETGGMGQPQHF

abundance: .
v_gene: TRBV7-2
d_gene: .
j_gene: TRBJ2-7
CDR3nt: TGTGCCAGCAGCACCCGACTAGACTACGAGCAGTACTTC
CDR3aa: CASSTRLDYEQYF

abundance: .
v_gene: TRBV10-3
d_gene: .
j_gene: TRBJ2-7
CDR3nt: TGTGCCATCCGGGGCCAGGGATACGAGCAGTACTTC
CDR3aa: CAIRGQGYEQYF

abundance: .
v_gene: TRBV7-9
d_gene: TRBD1
j_gene: TRBJ2-7
CDR3nt: TGCGCCAGCAGCCAAGATCGGGGGACAGGTGCAGCCGAGCAGTACTTC
CDR3aa: CASSQDRGTGAAEQYF

abundance: few
v_gene: TRBV19
d_gene: .
j_gene: TRBJ1-5
CDR3nt: TGTGCCAGTAGTATAGACCAGGGCCTCAATCAGCCCCAGCATTTT
CDR3aa: CASSIDQGLNQPQHF

abundance: .
v_gene: TRBV29-1
d_gene: .
j_gene: TRBJ1-2
CDR3nt: TGCAGCGTTACCGGGACGGGGGGGGACTATGGCTACACCTTC
CDR3aa: CSVTGTGGDYGYTF

abundance: many
v_gene: TRBV9
d_gene: .
j_gene: TRBJ1-3
CDR3nt: TGTGCCAGCAGCGTAGTGGGGGGACCTGGAAACACCATATATTTT
CDR3aa: CASSVVGGPGNTIYF

abundance: .
v_gene: TRBV10-3
d_gene: .
j_gene: TRBJ1-1
CDR3nt: TGTGCCAGCAGTTTCCAGGGTCCGTGGACTGAAGCTTTCTTT
CDR3aa: CASSFQGPWTEAFF

abundance: few
v_gene: TRBV2
d_gene: .
j_gene: TRBJ2-7
CDR3nt: TGTGCCAGCAGGGGGGGGGCCTCCTACGAGCAGTACTTC
CDR3aa: CASRGGASYEQYF

abundance: .
v_gene: TRBV20-1
d_gene: .
j_gene: TRBJ2-5
CDR3nt: TGCAGTGCTGACCCGGGACAAGGCCAAGAGACCCAGTACTTC
CDR3aa: CSADPGQGQETQYF

abundance: .
v_gene: TRBV20-1
d_gene: TRBD2
j_gene: TRBJ2-2
CDR3nt: TGCAGTGCTGCCTTAGCGGGCTCGAACACCGGGGAGCTGTTTTTT
CDR3aa: CSAALAGSNTGELFF

abundance: .
v_gene: TRBV7-8
d_gene: .
j_gene: TRBJ2-7
CDR3nt: TGTGCCAGCAGCCTGTCCCGGGACATTTCCTACGAGCAGTACTTC
CDR3aa: CASSLSRDISYEQYF

abundance: .
v_gene: TRBV14
d_gene: .
j_gene: TRBJ1-2
CDR3nt: TGTGCCAGCAGCCAAGAGTCTCCTAGACAGGTCTATGGCTACACCTTC
CDR3aa: CASSQESPRQVYGYTF